The present TCR beta chain was sequenced within a study of beta chain features in type 1 diabetes. Looking at the study overall: Healthy donors and patients showed comparable age, gender and cell yields.

The V end lost 7 bases, the J end lost 4 bases, and 15 bases lay between the germline ends. Germline-derived CDR1 and CDR2 are MNHEY and SMNVEV (reference sequence). There are 14 residues in the CDR3. Study-level findings and limits: Insertion counts at VDJ junctions were lower in type 1 diabetes patients, who also showed more deletions there. Within each of all four CD4+ subsets, Type 1 diabetes patients had TCRB CDR3s that were moderately but significantly shorter. Any HLA effect on TCRB rearrangement was left unresolved by small sub-analyses.

CD45RO/CCR7/CD25/CD127/CD95/CD27 sorting isolated CD4+ naive, central memory, regulatory and stem cell-like memory cells. The authors reverse transcribed all of the isolated RNA, so sequencing captured expressed TCRB transcripts. TCRdb keeps only in-frame clones here, not all; method: immunoSEQ multiplex PCR. The table shows approximately 250,000 clones, with 16% occurring only once. This clone was recorded a few times. Its antigen is not known. This clonotype originated in a man aged 25 to 40 with type 1 diabetes. Sequencing used naive CD4+ T cells from blood. The rearrangement links TRBV27 to TRBJ2-3; no definite D call. CDR3 in amino acids: CASKPGPGADTQYF. CDR3 coding DNA: TGTGCCAGCAAACCGGGTCCAGGCGCAGATACGCAGTATTTT.